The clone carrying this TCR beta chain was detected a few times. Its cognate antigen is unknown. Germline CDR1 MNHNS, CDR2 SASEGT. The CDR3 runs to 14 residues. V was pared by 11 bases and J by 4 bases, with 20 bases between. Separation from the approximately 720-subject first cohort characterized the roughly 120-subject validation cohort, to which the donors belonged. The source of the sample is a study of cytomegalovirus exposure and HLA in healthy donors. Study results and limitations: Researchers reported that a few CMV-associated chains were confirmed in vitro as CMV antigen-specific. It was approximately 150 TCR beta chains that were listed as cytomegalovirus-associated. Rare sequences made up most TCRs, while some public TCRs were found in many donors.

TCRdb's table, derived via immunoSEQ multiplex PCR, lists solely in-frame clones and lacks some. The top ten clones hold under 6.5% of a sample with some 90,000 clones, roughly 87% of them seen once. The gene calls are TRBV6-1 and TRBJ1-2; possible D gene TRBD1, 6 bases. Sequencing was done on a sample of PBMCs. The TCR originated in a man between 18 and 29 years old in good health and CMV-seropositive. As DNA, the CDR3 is TGTGCCTCGAGCGGGACACAAGGCTCCTATGGCTACACCTTC. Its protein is CASSGTQGSYGYTF.